This T cell receptor beta chain was captured by sequencing in a study of T cell responses to AZD1222 COVID-19 vaccine. Whole-study findings and limits: Clonal diversity may have been underestimated, and the donors were mostly white British, with more females than males. Nearly half of spike-specific TCRs reportedly target variant regions that are unmutated in the B.1.351 and B.1.1.7 variants. Just a handful of AZD1222 recipients tested seropositive at baseline.

In the case of this clone: Its target is not known.

V lost 7 bases and J lost 5; bases outside the gene matches: 11. Germline V gene lookup returns CDR1 MDHEN and CDR2 SYDVKM. There are 14 residues in the CDR3. TCRdb's table, derived via immunoSEQ multiplex PCR, lists solely in-frame clones and lacks some. The sample consists of about 140,000 clones, 90% to 95% of them appearing once. The J gene is TRBJ2-7, the V gene TRBV28; 7 bases line up with TRBD2. The material sequenced was peripheral blood, taken after recovery from COVID-19. The sequence was collected from an adult who had recovered from COVID-19. This chain's CDR3 is CASTLSTSRHEQYF. Here the CDR3 DNA reads TGTGCCAGCACCCTCTCGACTAGCAGGCACGAGCAGTACTTC.